This TCR beta chain emerged from a study of OX40 agonist ivuxolimab in advanced cancers. Study information: Six ivuxolimab dose levels, 0.01 to 10 mg/kg, were given intravenously every 2 weeks. Each dose-escalation patient presented with hepatocellular carcinoma, melanoma, renal cell or head and neck cancer.

The CDR3 runs 15 residues. Germline-derived CDR1 and CDR2 are SGHDT and YYEEEE. V lost 4 bases, J lost 4 bases, and 7 bases stayed unmatched. General study points: Expanded clones were, on average, more numerous among CD8+ T cells than CD4+. Dosing at 0.1 to 3.0 mg/kg was accompanied by clonal expansion of CD4+ and CD8+ blood T cells by week 6.

A single count supports this clone. The target antigen is unknown. TCRdb's copy holds only in-frame clones and misses some; the assay was immunoSEQ multiplex PCR. This sample has 75,000 to 100,000 clones, with about 84% found just once. The source is an adult with an advanced solid tumor such as melanoma, head and neck, liver or kidney cancer. The sample in question was CD4+ or CD8+ T cells sorted from blood, obtained in a trial of the OX40 agonist ivuxolimab. This chain uses TRBV5-6 with TRBJ2-7; 11 nucleotides match TRBD1. CDR3 residues: CASSLTRDRGYEQYF. In DNA, the CDR3 is TGTGCCAGCAGCCTAACCCGGGACAGGGGGTACGAGCAGTACTTC.